A selection of T cell receptor beta chains follows, all from one sample in a study of blood T cell repertoires in COVID-19. The assay was immunoSEQ multiplex PCR, and TCRdb's table has in-frame clones only and misses some. The profile covers fewer than 250,000 clones, with approximately 86% appearing a single time and 3.8% taken by the ten largest. Sequenced material: PBMCs or T cells enriched from blood (not recorded which). Source of these receptors: a woman in her 40s with acute COVID-19. The CDR3 runs from the conserved cysteine through the conserved F or W. A D gene is named only where the DNA matches it firmly. Expanded clones are given a class, and other clones once, few, many or no size at all.

TRBJ2-7 TRBV5-8 - - CASSRDNYEQYF TGTGCCAGCAGCCGGGACAACTACGAGCAGTACTTC
TRBJ1-2 TRBV7-9 - - CASSLGTTNYGYTF TGTGCCAGCAGCTTAGGAACAACTAACTATGGCTACACCTTC
TRBJ2-1 TRBV24-1 TRBD2 - CATSDLRGGLAGGINEQFF TGTGCCACCAGTGATTTGCGGGGGGGACTAGCGGGAGGCATAAATGAGCAGTTCTTC
TRBJ2-7 TRBV2 TRBD1 - CASGDSVYEQYF TGTGCCAGCGGGGACAGTGTCTACGAGCAGTACTTC
TRBJ1-4 TRBV15 TRBD1 - CATSRDRRPTNEKLFF TGTGCCACCAGCAGGGACAGGCGTCCAACTAATGAAAAACTGTTTTTT
TRBJ1-5 TRBV4-1 TRBD1 - CASSRGSFLGDRANQPQHF TGCGCCAGCAGCCGGGGTAGTTTTCTAGGGGACAGGGCAAATCAGCCCCAGCATTTT
TRBJ2-7 TRBV5-1 - - CASRGGGSSYEQYF TGCGCCAGCAGGGGGGGTGGTAGCTCCTACGAGCAGTACTTC
TRBJ2-7 TRBV7-2 - once CASSLGAGHEQYF TGTGCCAGCAGCTTAGGGGCAGGGCACGAGCAGTACTTC
TRBJ2-3 TRBV7-3 TRBD2 - CASSKTSGSGGTQYF TGTGCCAGCAGCAAGACTAGCGGGAGTGGGGGTACGCAGTATTTT
TRBJ1-2 TRBV28 - few CASSLRVGYGYTF TGTGCCAGCAGTCTCAGGGTGGGCTATGGCTACACCTTC
TRBJ2-3 TRBV5-1 - - CASSFASLAHTDTQYF TGCGCCAGCAGCTTCGCGTCACTAGCCCACACAGATACGCAGTATTTT
TRBJ1-5 TRBV28 - - CASSLYVHHQGFNQPQHF TGTGCCAGCAGTTTATACGTGCATCATCAGGGGTTCAATCAGCCCCAGCATTTT
TRBJ2-7 TRBV27 TRBD1 - CASSPSSYRDRGHEQYF TGTGCCAGCAGTCCATCTTCTTACCGGGACAGGGGCCACGAGCAGTACTTC
TRBJ2-7 TRBV10-1 TRBD1 - CASSRGRGTYEQYF TGCGCCAGCAGTCGTGGCAGGGGGACCTACGAGCAGTACTTC
TRBJ1-2 TRBV18 TRBD1 few CASSPQGADGYTF TGTGCCAGCTCACCTCAGGGGGCTGATGGCTACACCTTC
TRBJ2-7 TRBV4-2 TRBD1 - CASSQGMGQTYEQYF TGTGCCAGCAGCCAAGGGATGGGACAGACCTACGAGCAGTACTTC
TRBJ2-2 TRBV7-3 - - CASSLRANTGELFF TGTGCCAGCTCCCTCCGGGCGAACACCGGGGAGCTGTTTTTT
TRBJ1-5 TRBV2 - - CASSAKDRYNQPQHF TGTGCCAGCAGCGCAAAAGACAGATACAATCAGCCCCAGCATTTT
TRBJ2-7 TRBV5-3 TRBD1 few CARSLAGTGPYEQYF TGTGCCAGAAGCTTGGCCGGGACAGGCCCCTACGAGCAGTACTTC
TRBJ2-5 TRBV28 TRBD2 - CASRGGGSGREETQYF TGTGCCAGCAGAGGGGGTGGTAGCGGGAGGGAAGAGACCCAGTACTTC
TRBJ1-1 TRBV19 - - CASSIYGEGAFF TGTGCCAGTAGTATATATGGGGAGGGAGCTTTCTTT
TRBJ2-1 TRBV27 - - CASSLPPDGGSYNEQFF TGTGCCAGCAGTTTGCCCCCCGATGGGGGGTCCTACAATGAGCAGTTCTTC
TRBJ2-3 TRBV28 TRBD2 - CATRGGTTQYF TGTGCCACCCGGGGAGGGACTACGCAGTATTTT
TRBJ2-7 TRBV28 - - CASSLSGTYEQYF TGTGCCAGCAGTCTTAGCGGCACCTACGAGCAGTACTTC
TRBJ2-7 TRBV28 - once CASSLRGGPYEQYF TGTGCCAGCAGTTTAAGGGGGGGGCCCTACGAGCAGTACTTC
TRBJ1-4 TRBV5-8 TRBD1 - CASSFQQGAREKLFF TGTGCCAGCAGCTTCCAACAGGGGGCTAGAGAAAAACTGTTTTTT
TRBJ1-6 TRBV6-6 - - CASSYGRSSYNSPLHF TGTGCCAGCAGTTACGGCCGGAGCTCCTATAATTCACCCCTCCACTTT